The rows below give T cell receptor beta chains drawn from one sample of a study of blood T cell repertoires in COVID-19. Here immunoSEQ multiplex PCR was the method, and the copy in TCRdb shows in-frame clones only, minus some. Of hundreds of thousands of clones in the sample, about 86% were seen once. The sample was PBMCs or T cells enriched from blood (not recorded which). The source is a man aged 25 to 40 with acute COVID-19. Both conserved end residues are part of each CDR3. D genes are given only for firm matches. A row's size may be missing; if present it is once, few, many or a size class.

V	J	D	length	size	CDR3	DNA
TRBV7-6	TRBJ2-2	.	16	.	CASSLGASGNTGELFF	TGTGCCAGCAGCCTGGGGGCTAGCGGGAACACCGGGGAGCTGTTTTTT
TRBV7-9	TRBJ2-3	.	12	.	CASIVTGDTQYF	TGTGCCAGCATCGTTACAGGGGATACGCAGTATTTT
TRBV30	TRBJ1-5	.	10	.	CAWEGQPQHF	TGTGCCTGGGAGGGCCAGCCCCAGCATTTT
TRBV19	TRBJ1-5	TRBD1	15	.	CASSLDRGHTQPQHF	TGTGCCAGTAGTTTGGACAGGGGGCACACTCAGCCCCAGCATTTT
TRBV5-1	TRBJ1-6	.	14	few	CASSLSGDNSPLHF	TGTGCCAGCAGCTTGTCAGGGGATAATTCACCCCTCCACTTT
TRBV12-3/TRBV12-4	TRBJ2-5	.	13	once	CASTQGGRETQYF	TGTGCCAGCACTCAAGGAGGACGGGAGACCCAGTACTTC
TRBV4-1	TRBJ1-5	.	13	.	CASSQGGNQPQHF	TGCGCCAGCAGCCAAGGCGGCAATCAGCCCCAGCATTTT
TRBV19	TRBJ1-6	TRBD1	15	.	CASSFGDRGNSPLHF	TGTGCCAGTTCCTTTGGGGACAGGGGAAATTCACCCCTCCACTTT
TRBV7-2	TRBJ1-1	.	13	.	CASSLAATTEAFF	TGTGCCAGCAGCTTAGCAGCGACTACTGAAGCTTTCTTT
TRBV9	TRBJ1-1	.	12	.	CASSVGNSEAFF	TGTGCCAGCAGCGTAGGGAACAGTGAAGCTTTCTTT
TRBV7-9	TRBJ2-1	TRBD2	18	.	CASRGGLELNGIYNEQFF	TGTGCCAGCAGAGGGGGACTAGAATTAAACGGGATCTACAATGAGCAGTTCTTC
TRBV19	TRBJ2-6	.	17	.	CASTKTALFSGANVLTF	TGTGCCAGTACGAAGACAGCCCTATTCTCTGGGGCCAACGTCCTGACTTTC
TRBV15	TRBJ1-6	TRBD1	21	.	CATSRDLAGQGYSSYNSPLHF	TGTGCCACCAGCAGAGATCTGGCGGGACAGGGCTATAGCTCCTATAATTCACCCCTCCACTTT
TRBV11-2	TRBJ1-1	.	13	.	CASSLDRDYEAFF	TGTGCCAGCAGCTTAGATCGGGACTATGAAGCTTTCTTT
TRBV21-1	TRBJ1-4	.	12	.	CASRRENEKLFF	TGTGCCAGCAGGCGGGAGAATGAAAAACTGTTTTTT
TRBV5-4	TRBJ1-4	.	14	.	CASSVTGAGEKLFF	TGTGCCAGCAGCGTGACAGGCGCAGGTGAAAAACTGTTTTTT
TRBV7-8	TRBJ1-3	TRBD1	14	.	CASSTTGAGNTIYF	TGTGCCAGCAGCACGACAGGGGCTGGAAACACCATATATTTT
TRBV14	TRBJ2-5	.	12	.	CASSQGLAAQYF	TGTGCCAGCAGCCAAGGCCTGGCCGCCCAGTACTTC
TRBV19	TRBJ1-1	.	14	.	CASSIVLENTEAFF	TGTGCCAGTAGTATAGTACTCGAGAACACTGAAGCTTTCTTT
TRBV7-8	TRBJ1-6	TRBD1	15	.	CASSYGQGGFSPLHF	TGTGCCAGCAGCTACGGACAGGGAGGTTTTTCACCCCTCCACTTT
TRBV9	TRBJ2-3	.	16	.	CASSVVGAASTDTQYF	TGTGCCAGCAGCGTAGTTGGGGCAGCAAGCACAGATACGCAGTATTTT
TRBV5-1	TRBJ2-1	.	17	.	CASSLGLLSSSYNEQFF	TGCGCCAGCAGCTTGGGACTGCTTAGCAGCTCCTACAATGAGCAGTTCTTC
TRBV27	TRBJ1-2	.	14	.	CASSLSGWTGGYTF	TGTGCCAGCAGTTTGAGCGGTTGGACTGGAGGCTACACCTTC
TRBV19	TRBJ1-1	TRBD1	13	.	CASRKTGTTEAFF	TGTGCCAGTAGGAAGACAGGGACAACTGAAGCTTTCTTT
TRBV28	TRBJ1-2	TRBD1	13	.	CASGQATNYGYTF	TGTGCCAGCGGACAGGCTACTAACTATGGCTACACCTTC
TRBV25-1	TRBJ1-1	.	12	.	CASSEYQNEAFF	TGTGCCAGCAGTGAATATCAGAATGAAGCTTTCTTT
TRBV5-8	TRBJ1-1	.	14	few	CASSLQGMNTEAFF	TGTGCCAGCAGCCTACAGGGAATGAACACTGAAGCTTTCTTT
TRBV7-2	TRBJ2-5	TRBD2	17	.	CASSLVGFAGVRETQYF	TGTGCCAGCAGCTTAGTGGGGTTCGCGGGAGTAAGGGAGACCCAGTACTTC
TRBV18	TRBJ2-2	TRBD1	15	.	CASSEWDSGTGELFF	TGTGCCAGCTCGGAATGGGACAGCGGCACCGGGGAGCTGTTTTTT
TRBV5-4	TRBJ2-5	.	14	.	CASSYAGKGETQYF	TGTGCCAGCAGCTACGCGGGGAAGGGGGAGACCCAGTACTTC
TRBV27	TRBJ1-4	.	13	.	CASSPLTNEKLFF	TGTGCCAGCAGTCCCTTAACTAATGAAAAACTGTTTTTT
TRBV25-1	TRBJ1-2	TRBD1	14	.	CASSDMTGRYGYTF	TGTGCCAGCAGTGACATGACAGGGCGATATGGCTACACCTTC
TRBV6-5	TRBJ2-2	TRBD2	15	.	CASRVAGQEAGELFF	TGTGCCAGCAGGGTAGCGGGGCAGGAGGCCGGGGAGCTGTTTTTT
TRBV5-1	TRBJ2-1	TRBD1	14	.	CASSRGQEYNEQFF	TGCGCCAGCAGCAGGGGACAGGAATACAATGAGCAGTTCTTC
TRBV7-2	TRBJ2-2	.	13	.	CASSFSGTGELFF	TGTGCCAGCAGCTTTTCCGGGACCGGGGAGCTGTTTTTT
TRBV9	TRBJ1-1	.	14	.	CASSASSQHTEAFF	TGTGCCAGCAGCGCGTCCAGTCAACACACTGAAGCTTTCTTT
TRBV6-5	TRBJ2-2	.	14	once	CASTIGGNTGELFF	TGTGCCAGCACCATCGGGGGGAACACCGGGGAGCTGTTTTTT
TRBV12-3/TRBV12-4	TRBJ1-6	.	12	.	CASSSLPGPLHF	TGTGCCAGCAGTTCCCTACCCGGACCCCTCCACTTT
TRBV11-3	TRBJ2-5	.	13	once	CASSLVGAETQYF	TGTGCCAGCAGCTTAGTGGGAGCAGAGACCCAGTACTTC
TRBV5-1	TRBJ2-5	.	13	.	CASSPGVGETQYF	TGTGCCAGCAGCCCCGGGGTAGGGGAGACCCAGTACTTC
TRBV7-2	TRBJ2-2	TRBD2	17	.	CASSQSLASGRTGELFF	TGTGCCAGCAGCCAGAGTTTGGCTAGCGGGAGGACCGGGGAGCTGTTTTTT
TRBV4-3	TRBJ2-1	.	15	.	CASSQDKEVYNEQFF	TGCGCCAGCAGCCAAGATAAGGAGGTCTACAATGAGCAGTTCTTC